This T cell receptor beta chain was observed in a study of Tregs in tolerant kidney transplant recipients. Study-level findings and limits: Few patients were studied, so findings need validation in larger groups. Biological reproducibility was not directly addressed, but technical replication error appeared minimal. Changing PCR primers prevented nucleotide comparison between some patients' samples.

Unstimulated regulatory T cells (CD4+CD25+CD127-), CD4+CD25- non-regulatory cells, CD4 and CD8 cells were FACS-sorted from thawed PBMCs. The table came from immunoSEQ multiplex PCR; TCRdb's copy has only in-frame clones and leaves some out. The sample holds over 50,000 clones, 70% to 90% seen once. Germline CDR1 reads WNHNN; CDR2 reads SYGVQD (reference sequence). The ends lost 2 bases at V and 16 bases at J; junction bases unmatched: 7. The CDR3 is made up of 13 amino acids. About this clone: As yet, its antigen is unknown.

This rearrangement joins TRBV10-1 to TRBJ2-1; 11 nucleotides agree with TRBD2. The material was Tregs from blood, obtained before the transplant. The TCR comes from a human donor who received a combined kidney and bone marrow transplant. The CDR3 protein is CASSEVAGGPAFF. CDR3 in DNA: TGCGCCAGCAGTGAGGTAGCGGGAGGGCCGGCTTTCTTC.